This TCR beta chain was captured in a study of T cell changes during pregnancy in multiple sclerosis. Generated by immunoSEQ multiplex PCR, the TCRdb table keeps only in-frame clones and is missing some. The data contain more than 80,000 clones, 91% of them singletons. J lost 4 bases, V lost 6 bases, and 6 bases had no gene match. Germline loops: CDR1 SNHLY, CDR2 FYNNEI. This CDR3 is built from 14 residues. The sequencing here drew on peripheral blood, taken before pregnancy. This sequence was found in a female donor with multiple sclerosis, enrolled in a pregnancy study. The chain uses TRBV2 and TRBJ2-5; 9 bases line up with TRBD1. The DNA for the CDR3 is TGTGCCAGCAGGAGGGACAGGGACGTAGAGACCCAGTACTTC. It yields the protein CASRRDRDVETQYF.